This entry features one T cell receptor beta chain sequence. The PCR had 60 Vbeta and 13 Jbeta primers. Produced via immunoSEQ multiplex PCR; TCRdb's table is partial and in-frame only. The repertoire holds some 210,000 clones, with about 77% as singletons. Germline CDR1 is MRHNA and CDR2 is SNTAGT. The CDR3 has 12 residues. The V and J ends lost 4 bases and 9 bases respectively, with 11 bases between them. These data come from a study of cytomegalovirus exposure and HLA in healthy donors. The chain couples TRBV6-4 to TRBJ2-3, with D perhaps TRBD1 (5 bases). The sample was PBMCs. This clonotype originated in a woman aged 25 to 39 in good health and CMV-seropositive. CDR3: CASSGNRPTQYF. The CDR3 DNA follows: TGTGCCAGCAGTGGAAACAGGCCAACGCAGTATTTT.